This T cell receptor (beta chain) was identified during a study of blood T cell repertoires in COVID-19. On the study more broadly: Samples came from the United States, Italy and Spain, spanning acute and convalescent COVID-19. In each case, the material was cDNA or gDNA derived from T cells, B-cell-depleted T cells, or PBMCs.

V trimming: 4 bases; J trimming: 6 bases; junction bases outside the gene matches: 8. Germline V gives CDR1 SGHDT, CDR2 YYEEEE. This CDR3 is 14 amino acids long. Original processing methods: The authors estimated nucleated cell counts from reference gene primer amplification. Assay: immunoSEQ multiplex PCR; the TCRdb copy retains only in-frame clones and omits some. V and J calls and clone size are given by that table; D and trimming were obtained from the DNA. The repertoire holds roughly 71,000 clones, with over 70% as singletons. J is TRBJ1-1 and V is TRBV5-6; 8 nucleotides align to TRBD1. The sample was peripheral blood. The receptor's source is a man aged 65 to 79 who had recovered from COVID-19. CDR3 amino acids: CASSPGGPSAEAFF. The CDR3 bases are TGTGCCAGCAGCCCAGGGGGCCCATCTGCTGAAGCTTTCTTT.